This T cell receptor beta chain derives from a study of blood T cell repertoires in COVID-19. Trimming cost V 4 bases and J 1 base, with 14 bases left between them. The CDR3 sequence is 16 residues long. Germline-derived CDR1 and CDR2 are SGHNT and YYREEE (reference sequence). Sequenced by immunoSEQ multiplex PCR; TCRdb stores in-frame clones only, minus some. The table records approximately 500,000 clones, roughly 89% of them present only once. This sequence originates from a man aged 18 to 35 with COVID-19, enrolled during active disease. V and J are TRBV5-4 and TRBJ2-2; weak D call: TRBD1 (6 bases). The source material was peripheral blood. CDR3 DNA: TGTGCCAGCAGCCCCCGTGGGGGACAGAACACCGGGGAGCTGTTTTTT. Translating it yields CASSPRGGQNTGELFF.